This TCR beta chain was captured in a study of cytomegalovirus exposure and HLA in healthy donors. Primers included in the PCR were 60 Vbeta and 13 Jbeta primers. Sequencing used immunoSEQ multiplex PCR; TCRdb keeps in-frame clones, though not all of them. The profile shows over 95,000 clones, over 55% of them singletons. Germline lookup yields CDR1 MGHRA and CDR2 YSYEKL. This CDR3 has 17 residues. Losses at the gene ends were 1 base for V and 4 bases for J; bases not matched to a gene: 9. The specimen was PBMCs. The genes are TRBV4-1 and TRBJ2-1; 8 bases are shared with TRBD2. This receptor was obtained from a man between 18 and 29 years old in good health and CMV-seropositive. The CDR3 region has the DNA TGCGCCAGCAGCCAAGGCCTTCGGGGCGGGGGGTACAATGAGCAGTTCTTC. Residues: CASSQGLRGGGYNEQFF.